This T cell receptor (beta chain) was found in a study of T-cell reconstitution after alpha-beta-depleted transplantation in children. The study's findings and limits: Several hundred expanded graft clones reportedly gave rise to the alpha-beta T cells present about two months after transplant. Most T-cell counts and diversity one year after the transplant came from T cells that were newly produced. After transplant, high TCRbeta diversity at day 60 in some patients arose from surviving recipient T cells and thymic progenitors.

The CDR3 loop spans 12 amino acids. Germline-derived CDR1 and CDR2 are SQVTM and ANQGSEA. The J segment lost 3 bases and the V segment lost 7 bases, leaving 5 bases of the junction unmatched. Unique molecular identifiers were used to barcode this TCRbeta library. TCRdb fed the PCR reads into MiXCR, producing one record per CDR3 protein. The sample yields a few hundred thousand distinct CDR3 sequences, 20% to 30% seen once. This clonotype appeared a few times. What it binds is not known. The chain has TRBV29-1 and TRBJ2-7; 8 bases line up with TRBD1. The TCR originated in a girl aged 2 to 10 with Fanconi anemia, due to receive a stem cell transplant. Sequenced material: PBMCs, taken before TCRalphabeta/CD19-depleted stem cell transplant. CDR3 region: CSAYRGDYEQYF. The CDR3 DNA follows: TGCAGCGCCTACAGGGGGGACTACGAGCAGTACTTC.